This T cell receptor (beta chain) is from a study of metastatic and nonmetastatic thyroid tumors. Study summary: Both malignant and benign thyroid patients supplied peripheral blood and tumor or nodule tissue samples, across which the repertoires of these patients were then compared.

This clone was counted ten times or more. The antigen is undetermined. Patients had received no treatment of any kind before thyroid surgery. This CDR3 comprises 17 residues. Germline trimming cut 0 bases from V and 3 bases from J; bases unmatched to any gene: 7. CDR1 is MGHRA, CDR2 YSYEKL, per germline. Overall study results and limits: It was reportedly found that TCR beta diversity was significantly higher in malignant thyroid tumors than in benign nodules, a difference seen in both blood and tumor samples.

Original handling: Across clinicopathological groups, CDR3 differences served as the basis for building a distant-metastasis classifier for papillary thyroid cancer. Through MiXCR, TCRdb re-clonotyped the PCR reads. The authors' filters were not applied to this entry. In the table there are 43,000 or so clones, about 16% of which are singletons. Sequenced sample: blood. The V call is TRBV4-1, the J call TRBJ2-1, with 8 nucleotides matching TRBD2. This sequence originates from a female donor with papillary thyroid cancer or a benign thyroid nodule (not recorded which). Some clones in this sample may be carry-over from other donors' samples. CDR3 sequence: CASSQDPTSDSYNEQFF. In DNA, the CDR3 is TGCGCCAGCAGCCAAGATCCGACTAGCGACAGCTACAATGAGCAGTTCTTC.